What follows are 26 T cell receptor beta chains derived from one specimen sequenced in a study of glioma-infiltrating T cells. The iRepertoire nested amplicon-rescue multiplex PCR amplified TCR alpha and beta CDR3s from RNA. One entry per CDR3 protein results from TCRdb running MiXCR on the multiplex PCR reads. Of 100,000 to 150,000 distinct CDR3 sequences listed, 20% to 25% are singletons. The specimen was glioma tissue, nonneoplastic brain tissue, or PBMCs (not recorded which). The origin of the receptors is a human donor with low-grade glioma or glioblastoma, undergoing nonglioma brain surgery, or in good health (not recorded which).

This clonotype was seen a few times. This rearrangement joins TRBV29-1 to TRBJ1-2; D is ambiguous. CDR1 and CDR2 from the germline V gene are SQVTM and ANQGSEA. With 6 bases removed from V and 2 bases from J, the gap between germline ends came to 16 bases. The CDR3 runs to 14 residues. CDR3 amino acids: CSVTATDGNYGYTF. CDR3 DNA sequence: TGCAGCGTAACCGCTACGGACGGAAACTATGGCTACACCTTC.

This clonotype was detected only a few times. J is TRBJ1-3 and V is TRBV12-3 or TRBV12-4; 9 bases agree with TRBD1. V gave up 6 bases and J gave up 2 bases; unmatched junction bases: 2. CDR3 length: 14 residues. In DNA, the CDR3 is TGTGCCAGCAGGGACAGGGGCACTGGAAACACCATATATTTT. Translation: CASRDRGTGNTIYF.

The chain links TRBV30 to TRBJ2-2; 7 bases align to TRBD1. The ends lost 5 bases at V and 2 bases at J; junction bases unmatched: 2. This CDR3 has 13 amino acids. Germline loops: CDR1 GTSNPN, CDR2 SVGIG (reference sequence). CDR3 sequence (DNA): TGTGCCTGGGACAGGGCCAACACCGGGGAGCTGTTTTTT. This codes for CAWDRANTGELFF.

Ten or more counts support this clonotype. The genes are TRBV6-1 and TRBJ1-1; tentative D call: TRBD1 (5 bases). In germline, CDR1 is MNHNS, CDR2 SASEGT. CDR3 length: 14 residues. The V end was cut by 6 bases, the J end by 2 bases, with 13 bases between. As DNA, the CDR3 is TGTGCCAGCAGCTCAGGACAATTCAACACTGAAGCTTTCTTT. It is translated as CASSSGQFNTEAFF.

This clonotype was recorded at least ten times. The chain uses TRBV25-1 and TRBJ1-2, with 9 bases fitting TRBD1. V dropped 4 bases and J dropped 6; count of bases not matched to a gene: 3. The CDR3 runs to 13 residues. The germline gives CDR1 MGHDK, CDR2 SYGVNS. DNA of the CDR3: TGTGCCAGCAGTGCCGGGACAGGGAATGGCTACACCTTC. This sequence encodes CASSAGTGNGYTF.

On this clonotype itself: The junction differs from germline at one of its ends, possibly a read error. The chain employs TRBV6-6 and TRBJ2-2, with D perhaps TRBD2 (6 bases). There are 18 residues in the CDR3. Germline CDR1 MNHNY, CDR2 SVGAGI (reference sequence). CDR3 loop: CAGSYSRGTPSNTGELFF. The CDR3 DNA reads TGTGCCGGCAGTTACTCACGGGGGACTCCATCGAACACCGGGGAGCTGTTTTTT.

This clonotype was detected many times. The chain joins TRBV19 to TRBJ2-5; D may be TRBD1 (5 bases). Germline CDR1 LNHDA, CDR2 SQIVND (reference sequence). V lost 4 bases and J 5 bases, leaving 11 bases between the germline ends. The length of the CDR3 is 13 residues. The CDR3 nucleotides read TGTGCCAGTAGTACCCGACAGTGGGAGACCCAGTACTTC. Translation: CASSTRQWETQYF.

This clonotype was seen at least ten times. The chain carries TRBV4-1 and TRBJ2-7; no clear D gene. Germline V CDR1 and CDR2: MGHRA, YSYEKL. The CDR3 contains 12 residues. Between the trimmed V and J ends, which lost 0 bases and 6 bases, there was a span of 6 bases. The CDR3 region has the DNA TGCGCCAGCAGCCAAGATAAGGGCGAGCAGTACTTC. Residues: CASSQDKGEQYF.

This clonotype appeared many times. The V gene is TRBV2, the J gene TRBJ2-5; TRBD1 agrees at 7 bases. The CDR3 has 13 residues. V shed 4 bases, J shed 2 bases, and the junction held 1 base outside the gene matches. Germline V gene data show CDR1 as SNHLY and CDR2 as FYNNEI. The CDR3 sequence: CASSVGQQETQYF. The CDR3 DNA is TGTGCCAGCAGTGTGGGACAGCAAGAGACCCAGTACTTC.

The table lists this clonotype with many counts. This chain uses TRBV20-1 with TRBJ2-1, with 9 bases matching TRBD2. Germline V CDR1 and CDR2: DFQATT, SNEGSKA (reference sequence). The CDR3 sequence is 15 residues long. The trim removed 1 base at V and 9 bases at J, leaving 10 bases unmatched. CDR3 bases: TGCAGTGCTAGAGTCGCCGGGACTAGCAAGTCTGAGCAGTTCTTC. Translation: CSARVAGTSKSEQFF.

The table lists this clonotype with many counts. Written as DNA, the CDR3 is TGTGCCAGCAGCTCCGGACTAGCGGACACAGATACGCAGTATTTT. It yields the protein CASSSGLADTDTQYF. The genes are TRBV7-9 and TRBJ2-3; 10 bases align to TRBD2. The junction had 3 bases not matched to a gene; V was cut back by 4 bases and J by 2 bases. This CDR3 has 15 amino acids. Germline loops: CDR1 SEHNR, CDR2 FQNEAQ (reference sequence).

The chain has TRBV30 and TRBJ2-2, with 7 bases fitting TRBD2. This CDR3 comprises 15 residues. V lost 4 bases and J lost 3; bases outside the gene matches: 8. Germline assignment: CDR1 GTSNPN and CDR2 SVGIG (reference sequence). CDR3 amino acids: CAWTGAAGDTGELFF. In DNA, the CDR3 is TGTGCCTGGACCGGGGCGGCGGGAGACACCGGGGAGCTGTTTTTT.

V is TRBV7-9 and J is TRBJ2-7; the D gene is possibly TRBD2 (5 bases). CDR1 and CDR2 (germline): SEHNR, FQNEAQ (reference sequence). The CDR3 is 16 residues long. V lost 5 bases to trimming and J lost 6 bases, with 23 bases between them. The CDR3 DNA is TGTGCCAGCAGCGTCGGATGGGCTAGCCGGATTGGCGAGCAGTACTTC. This codes for CASSVGWASRIGEQYF. The full variable domain, rest sourced from reference TRBV7-9 and TRBJ2-7, is DTGVSQNPRHKITKRGQNVTFRCDPISEHNRLYWYRQTLGQGPEFLTYFQNEAQLEKSRLLSDRFSAERPKGSFSTLEIQRTEQGDSAMYLCASSVGWASRIGEQYFGPGTRLTVT.

This clonotype has at least ten counts. V gene TRBV27 combines with J gene TRBJ2-5; possibly TRBD2 for D (6 bases). Germline values: CDR1 MNHEY, CDR2 SMNVEV (reference sequence). The V gene lost 1 base and the J gene lost 2 bases, with 11 bases spanning the gap. CDR3 length equals 15 residues. The CDR3 nucleotides are TGTGCCAGCAGTTTATTGCGGGACCGTCAAGAGACCCAGTACTTC. Its protein is CASSLLRDRQETQYF.

This clonotype was observed a few times. V usage is TRBV18 and J usage is TRBJ2-5; TRBD1 aligns across 9 bases. The germline CDR1 and CDR2 sequences are KGHSH and LQKENI. After removal of 3 bases from V and 2 bases from J, the junction contained 19 bases not matched to a gene. This CDR3 has 20 amino acids. Here the CDR3 DNA reads TGTGCCAGCTCACCTCAGGATCCCGGGACAGGGCTCTTATCACAAGAGACCCAGTACTTC. Residues: CASSPQDPGTGLLSQETQYF.

Ten or more counts support this clonotype. The J gene is TRBJ2-1, the V gene TRBV7-9, with D unclear. The germline V gene encodes CDR1 SEHNR and CDR2 FQNEAQ (reference sequence). This CDR3 region has 16 residues. The V gene lost 5 bases and the J gene lost 0 bases, with 14 bases spanning the gap. CDR3 coding DNA: TGTGCCAGCAGCATAGGACGGGCCTACTCCTACAATGAGCAGTTCTTC. Its protein is CASSIGRAYSYNEQFF.

CDR3 protein: CASSPTTGSDTQYF. CDR3 DNA: TGCGCCAGCAGCCCGACGACAGGGTCCGATACGCAGTATTTT. This chain uses TRBV5-1 with TRBJ2-3, with TRBD1 matching over 7 bases. The CDR3 consists of 14 residues. CDR1 is SGHRS and CDR2 is YFSETQ in the germline V gene. V lost 4 bases, J lost 6 bases, and 8 bases stayed unmatched.

There are many counts of this clonotype. This chain links TRBV5-1 with TRBJ2-3; 11 bases map to TRBD2. The CDR3 consists of 17 residues. Germline CDR1 is SGHRS and CDR2 is YFSETQ. V trimming: 0 bases; J trimming: 3 bases; junction bases outside the gene matches: 6. The chain's CDR3 is CASSLGNSGRATDTQYF. CDR3 nucleotide sequence: TGCGCCAGCAGCTTGGGCAATAGCGGGAGGGCGACAGATACGCAGTATTTT.

This chain joins TRBV27 and TRBJ2-5; the D gene is possibly TRBD2 (6 bases). Per germline, CDR1 MNHEY and CDR2 SMNVEV (reference sequence). The CDR3 contains 14 residues. CDR3 DNA: TGTGTTAGCAGACCGGGACGGGGGATGGGGGCCCAGTACTTC. It yields the protein CVSRPGRGMGAQYF.

This clonotype was detected ten times or more. The chain couples TRBV14 to TRBJ2-3; D perhaps matches TRBD2 (6 bases). Trimming removed 0 bases from V and 0 bases from J, with 16 bases in between. The germline CDR1 and CDR2 sequences are SGHDN and FVKESK. This CDR3 is built from 18 residues. The CDR3 reads CASSQDRRRDRSTDTQYF. CDR3 DNA sequence: TGTGCCAGCAGCCAAGATCGGCGGCGGGATAGGAGCACAGATACGCAGTATTTT.

This clonotype was counted once. An end of the junction differs from the germline gene, which may be a read error. The V gene is TRBV4-1, the J gene TRBJ2-7; 7 bases map to TRBD2. Germline CDR1 MGHRA, CDR2 YSYEKL. The CDR3 consists of 18 residues. The CDR3 reads CASIQDRARAGSSYEQYF. For the CDR3, the DNA is TGCGCCAGCATCCAAGATCGGGCTAGAGCGGGGAGCTCCTACGAGCAGTACTTC.

The chain employs TRBV7-2 and TRBJ2-1, with no clear D. V gave up 1 base and J gave up 7 bases, with 20 bases separating them. The CDR3 covers 17 residues. Germline values: CDR1 SGHTA, CDR2 FQGNSA. CDR3 bases: TGTGCCAGCAGCTTAGATGGCTGGAGTAATGTGTGGAATGAGCAGTTCTTC. Protein sequence: CASSLDGWSNVWNEQFF. The whole variable domain, remainder taken from reference TRBV7-2 and TRBJ2-1, is GAGVSQSPSNKVTEKGKDVELRCDPISGHTALYWYRQSLGQGLEFLIYFQGNSAPDKSGLPSDRFSAERTGGSVSTLTIQRTQQEDSAVYLCASSLDGWSNVWNEQFFGPGTRLTVL.

Concerning this clonotype itself: Just one base apart from a much larger clone, this may be a read error. V and J are TRBV4-1 and TRBJ2-3; either TRBD1 or TRBD2 may fit D (5 bases each). The CDR3 is made up of 16 amino acids. Trimming cost V 0 bases and J 1 base, with 11 bases left between them. Germline lookup yields CDR1 MGHRA and CDR2 YSYEKL. CDR3: CASSQDGTPCTDTQYF. In nucleotides, the CDR3 is TGCGCCAGCAGCCAAGACGGGACCCCATGCACAGATACGCAGTATTTT.

This clonotype has ten or more counts. The chain employs TRBV4-2 and TRBJ1-1; D remains ambiguous. Trimming stripped 0 bases from V and 0 bases from J, with 5 bases between. Germline V lookup: CDR1 LGHNA, CDR2 YNFKEQ. The CDR3 is made up of 14 amino acids. Here the CDR3 reads CASSQDSMNTEAFF. The CDR3, as DNA: TGTGCCAGCAGCCAAGACAGCATGAACACTGAAGCTTTCTTT.

In this sample, this clonotype turned up many times. J is TRBJ2-1 and V is TRBV6-6; D gene ambiguous. The CDR3 is 15 amino acids. Germline V gives CDR1 MNHNY, CDR2 SVGAGI (reference sequence). With 2 bases removed from V and 6 bases from J, the gap between germline ends came to 14 bases. This chain's CDR3 is CASSYQVGVGNEQFF. The CDR3 DNA sequence: TGTGCCAGCAGTTACCAGGTGGGCGTGGGCAATGAGCAGTTCTTC.

The sample holds many counts of this clonotype. This chain links TRBV6-4 with TRBJ2-2, with D possibly matching TRBD2 (5 bases). Germline V gene data show CDR1 as MRHNA and CDR2 as SNTAGT. There are 13 residues in the CDR3. Trimming removed 3 bases from V and 4 bases from J, with 6 bases in between. The CDR3 sequence is CASSETSTGELFF. The CDR3 region has the DNA TGTGCCAGCAGTGAAACTAGCACCGGGGAGCTGTTTTTT.